This passage covers 23 T cell receptor beta chains from one sample sequenced in a study of blood T cell repertoires in COVID-19. TCRdb's table, derived via immunoSEQ multiplex PCR, lists solely in-frame clones and lacks some. The table shows more than 12,000 clones, with 85% to 90% occurring only once. Sequencing was performed on peripheral blood. The receptors here all came from a woman in her 70s in a cohort sampled during active or convalescent COVID-19.

The genes are TRBV3-1 (or the pseudogene TRBV3-2) and TRBJ1-4; no reliable D call. The CDR3 contains 13 residues. Trimming removed 4 bases at V and 4 bases at J, with 7 bases between. Germline V CDR1 and CDR2: LGHDT, YNNKEL (reference sequence). The CDR3 protein is CASSLRVNEKLFF. CDR3 DNA sequence: TGTGCCAGCAGCCTCCGGGTTAATGAAAAACTGTTTTTT.

The chain carries TRBV9 and TRBJ2-2; a weak D match, TRBD1 (5 bases). The CDR3 loop spans 14 amino acids. V lost 6 bases, J lost 6 bases, and 15 bases lay in between. Germline assignment: CDR1 SGDLS and CDR2 YYNGEE. CDR3 sequence: CASNSLPGSGELFF. The CDR3 bases are TGTGCCAGCAACTCCCTTCCAGGGTCCGGGGAGCTGTTTTTT.

The chain couples TRBV7-2 to TRBJ1-2, with D perhaps TRBD1 (5 bases). The V gene's germline CDR1 is SGHTA and CDR2 FQGNSA. Trimming took 4 bases from V and 4 from J, leaving 13 bases between them. The CDR3 covers 14 residues. This chain's CDR3 is CASSSRDSGYGYTF. The CDR3 DNA sequence: TGTGCCAGCAGCTCCCGGGACTCGGGCTATGGCTACACCTTC.

The CDR3 loop is CASKEGYLDHSPLHF. The CDR3 DNA is TGTGCCAGCAAGGAGGGGTATCTCGACCATTCACCCCTCCACTTT. V usage is TRBV3-1 (or the pseudogene TRBV3-2) and J usage is TRBJ1-6, with a tentative D call TRBD1 (5 bases). CDR1 is LGHDT and CDR2 is YNNKEL in the germline V gene (reference sequence). The CDR3 spans 15 residues. V lost 7 bases and J lost 8, with 18 bases in between.

The chain links TRBV5-1 to TRBJ1-2, with 12 bases aligning to TRBD1. Germline CDR1 reads SGHRS; CDR2 reads YFSETQ. With V trimmed by 4 bases and J by 4 bases, 5 bases remained unmatched. CDR3 length: 15 residues. The CDR3 region has the DNA TGCGCCAGCAGCCCCGGGACAGGGGGCGGCTATGGCTACACCTTC. Protein product: CASSPGTGGGYGYTF.

This clone was detected only a few times. The rearrangement uses TRBV6-5 and TRBJ1-5; TRBD1 aligns across 9 bases. The V and J ends lost 5 bases and 6 bases, in that order; junction bases with no gene match: 5. Germline-derived CDR1 and CDR2 are MNHEY and SVGAGI. The CDR3 sequence is 14 residues long. CDR3 DNA: TGTGCCAGCAGTCAGGACAGGGGAAGTCAGCCCCAGCATTTT. This codes for CASSQDRGSQPQHF.

The chain recombines TRBV11-2 with TRBJ1-1; 8 bases line up with TRBD1. Germline V lookup: CDR1 SGHAT, CDR2 FQNNGV. The length of the CDR3 is 13 residues. The V and J ends lost 3 bases and 6 bases, in that order; junction bases with no gene match: 3. CDR3 DNA sequence: TGTGCCAGCAGCTTGGACAGGGTTTCTGAAGCTTTCTTT. Its translation: CASSLDRVSEAFF.

The chain employs TRBV6-5 and TRBJ2-7; 8 bases are a match to TRBD2. The CDR3 sequence is 15 residues long. Germline assignment: CDR1 MNHEY and CDR2 SVGAGI. Trimming took 5 bases from V and 6 from J; bases not matched to a gene: 12. The CDR3 nucleotides read TGTGCCAGCAGTCTCTCCGGGGGGGCTTTCCCCGAGCAGTACTTC. Its protein is CASSLSGGAFPEQYF.

J is TRBJ2-7 and V is TRBV30; 7 nucleotides align to TRBD2. CDR1 and CDR2 (germline): GTSNPN, SVGIG (reference sequence). V lost 4 bases, J lost 5 bases, and 8 bases stayed unmatched. The length of the CDR3 is 13 residues. DNA for the CDR3: TGTGCCTGGACGAGGACTAGAGTCCACGAGCAGTACTTC. Translated, it gives CAWTRTRVHEQYF.

Of note for this clone: Other DNA sequences from this sample encode an identical CDR3 as well. The chain links TRBV5-6 to TRBJ1-4, with D tentatively TRBD1 (6 bases). CDR1 and CDR2 (germline): SGHDT, YYEEEE. This CDR3 contains 15 residues. V gave up 4 bases and J gave up 1 base, with 11 bases separating them. The CDR3 region has the DNA TGTGCCAGCAGCCCCCGAGGGGGAACTAATGAAAAACTGTTTTTT. This sequence encodes CASSPRGGTNEKLFF.

The chain carries TRBV7-9 and TRBJ2-5; D remains unclear. The CDR3 contains 14 residues. Trimming took off 1 base at V and 3 bases at J, with 9 bases between the two ends. Germline V gene data show CDR1 as SEHNR and CDR2 as FQNEAQ (reference sequence). CDR3 in amino acids: CASSLGSGKETQYF. The CDR3 DNA sequence: TGTGCCAGCAGCTTAGGATCCGGTAAAGAGACCCAGTACTTC.

DNA for the CDR3: TGTGCCAGCAGCGTAGATGGGACTGCCTTTGGGGAGCAGTACTTC. Its protein is CASSVDGTAFGEQYF. The J gene is TRBJ2-7, the V gene TRBV9, with D tentatively TRBD2 (6 bases). V was trimmed by 0 bases and J by 7 bases, leaving 17 bases between them. The CDR3 sequence is 15 residues long. In germline, CDR1 is SGDLS, CDR2 YYNGEE.

The chain employs TRBV10-3 and TRBJ2-7; 10 nucleotides line up with TRBD2. The V gene end was trimmed by 3 bases and the J gene end by 10 bases; junction bases not matched to a gene: 9. CDR3 length: 14 amino acids. Germline V lookup: CDR1 ENHRY, CDR2 SYGVKD. The CDR3 DNA is TGTGCCATCAGTGATCCTAGCGGGGGCTCGGAACAGTACTTC. Protein: CAISDPSGGSEQYF.

The chain combines TRBV5-8 with TRBJ1-6, with a weak D call TRBD1 (5 bases). CDR3 length: 14 amino acids. V lost 3 bases and J lost 7, with 11 bases in between. Per germline, CDR1 SGHTS and CDR2 YDEGEE. The CDR3 loop reads CASSYPRQNSPLHF. The CDR3 DNA follows: TGTGCCAGCAGCTACCCTCGACAGAATTCACCCCTCCACTTT.

The chain employs TRBV21-1 and TRBJ1-3; the DNA was not used to check the table's D call, TRBD1. TRBV21-1 is a listed pseudogene. CDR3 size: 14 residues. The CDR3 loop reads CARVQGISGNTIYF. CDR3 DNA sequence: TGTGCCAGAGTACAGGGGATCTCTGGAAACACCATATATTTT.

The chain is built from TRBV27 and TRBJ2-5, with 15 positions matching TRBD2. The CDR3 runs 16 residues. Germline trimming cut 2 bases from V and 4 bases from J; bases unmatched to any gene: 2. Germline V gives CDR1 MNHEY, CDR2 SMNVEV (reference sequence). The CDR3 loop is CASSLGLAGGRETQYF. The CDR3 nucleotides read TGTGCCAGCAGTTTAGGACTAGCGGGGGGGCGAGAGACCCAGTACTTC.

The chain combines TRBV7-8 with TRBJ2-3; D might be TRBD2 (6 bases). The CDR3 contains 16 residues. CDR1 is SGHVS, CDR2 FQNEAQ, per germline. The V end was cut by 2 bases, the J end by 2 bases, with 14 bases between. The CDR3 loop is CASSLSWAGTTDTQYF. CDR3 DNA sequence: TGTGCCAGCAGCTTATCTTGGGCGGGGACCACAGATACGCAGTATTTT.

The chain employs TRBV6-5 and TRBJ2-1; D is ambiguous. Trimming took 0 bases from V and 9 from J, leaving 9 bases between them. CDR3 length equals 13 residues. CDR1 and CDR2 from the germline V gene are MNHEY and SVGAGI. As DNA, the CDR3 is TGTGCCAGCAGTTACTCGGGCCGGCGTGAGCAGTTCTTC. Its protein product is CASSYSGRREQFF.

The chain has TRBV30 and TRBJ1-2, with 8 bases aligning to TRBD1. V lost 0 bases and J lost 5; bases outside the gene matches: 8. Germline CDR1 and CDR2: GTSNPN and SVGIG (reference sequence). This CDR3 has 15 residues. The CDR3 sequence: CAWSVPDRAGYGYTF. The CDR3 nucleotides read TGTGCCTGGAGTGTCCCGGACAGGGCAGGGTATGGCTACACCTTC. The full variable domain, its missing parts supplied by reference TRBV30 and TRBJ1-2, is SQTIHQWPATLVQPVGSPLSLECTVEGTSNPNLYWYRQAAGRGLQLLFYSVGIGQISSEVPQNLSASRPQDRQFILSSKKLLLSDSGFYLCAWSVPDRAGYGYTFGSGTRLTVV.

The genes are TRBV28 and TRBJ2-4; 9 bases fit TRBD1. This CDR3 has 18 residues. Germline CDR1 MDHEN, CDR2 SYDVKM. Trimming removed 7 bases from V and 1 base from J; junction bases left unmatched: 14. The CDR3 here is CASTTDRGSGRAKNIQYF. The CDR3 nucleotides are TGTGCCAGCACCACGGACAGGGGCTCTGGACGGGCCAAAAACATTCAGTACTTC.

For the CDR3, the DNA is TGTGCCAGCAGCCAAGACCGCGGGGGAACCTCCTACGAGCAGTACTTC. Protein product: CASSQDRGGTSYEQYF. The chain couples TRBV3-1 (or the pseudogene TRBV3-2) to TRBJ2-7; 7 bases are shared with TRBD2. CDR1 is LGHDT and CDR2 is YNNKEL in the germline V gene (reference sequence). The CDR3 loop spans 16 amino acids. The junction had 5 bases not matched to a gene; V was cut back by 0 bases and J by 0 bases.

The chain has TRBV10-3 and TRBJ1-4, with TRBD1 as a possible D gene (5 bases). V lost 5 bases, J lost 7 bases, and 20 bases lay in between. Per the germline V gene, CDR1 is ENHRY and CDR2 is SYGVKD. The CDR3 contains 16 residues. The CDR3 DNA sequence: TGTGCCATCAGTCGGGGCTCCGGGACTGCAACTGAAAAACTGTTTTTT. Amino acids: CAISRGSGTATEKLFF.

This chain connects TRBV5-1 to TRBJ2-7, with TRBD1 matching over 8 bases. Looked up from germline, CDR1 is SGHRS and CDR2 is YFSETQ. This CDR3 spans 15 amino acids. With V trimmed by 0 bases and J by 9 bases, 11 bases remained unmatched. CDR3 sequence: CASSLGQGTVFGQYF. CDR3 nucleotides: TGCGCCAGCAGCTTGGGACAGGGGACCGTGTTTGGGCAGTACTTC.